The rows below give T cell receptor beta chains drawn from one sample of a study of human T cells and chemical hapten exposure. TCRdb redid the calling of the RACE reads with MiXCR, one entry per CDR3 protein. The sample holds more than 85,000 distinct CDR3 sequences, about a tenth seen once. The source material was whole blood, sampled in connection with sensitization to the hapten diphenylcyclopropenone (DPC). These receptors were taken from a woman in her 40s with alopecia areata. Some clones in this sample may be carry-over from other donors' samples. Both conserved end residues are part of each CDR3. A D gene is named only where the DNA matches it firmly. Some rows have no size entry. The others give once, few or many, or a class for an expanded clone.

d_gene,j_gene,abundance,v_gene,CDR3nt,CDR3aa
TRBD1,TRBJ2-1,few,TRBV19,TGTGCCAGTGAGGGACAGGGATTTAATGAGCAGTTCTTC,CASEGQGFNEQFF
NA,TRBJ1-6,NA,TRBV29-1,TGCAGCGTTGTGGCGGACGTGGGTTCACCCCTCCACTTT,CSVVADVGSPLHF
NA,TRBJ2-2,many,TRBV7-7,TGTGCTAGCAGCTTAGAAGCGGAGGGCAGGCTGTTTTTT,CASSLEAEGRLFF
TRBD1,TRBJ1-1,many,TRBV5-5,TGTGCCACCCAATGGGGACAGGGGTTCACTGAAGCTTTCTTT,CATQWGQGFTEAFF
NA,TRBJ1-6,NA,TRBV5-1,TGCGCCAGCAGCTTGGAGTCGGCCAATTCACCCCTCCACTTT,CASSLESANSPLHF
TRBD1,TRBJ2-7,many,TRBV28,TGTGCCAGCAGTTTATGGCAGGGGGCCACCTACGAGCAGTACTTC,CASSLWQGATYEQYF
TRBD2,TRBJ2-1,many,TRBV3-1,TGTGCCAGCAGTGCCGCGCAAACTAGCGGGGTGGGTGAGCAGTTCTTC,CASSAAQTSGVGEQFF
NA,TRBJ2-1,few,TRBV6-2/TRBV6-3,TGTGCCAGCAGTTATCCTGTGAGCTCCTACAATGAGCAGTTCTTC,CASSYPVSSYNEQFF
TRBD1,TRBJ1-5,many,TRBV6-2/TRBV6-3,TGTGCCAGCAGTCACGGACAGGGCAAGCCCCAGCATTTT,CASSHGQGKPQHF
NA,TRBJ2-7,many,TRBV7-5,NA,CISVPEAPLAGEGEQYF